Sequencing of this T cell receptor beta chain was carried out in a study of T cell changes during pregnancy in multiple sclerosis. Germline lookup yields CDR1 SGHNT and CDR2 YYREEE (reference sequence). This CDR3 has 11 residues. Trimming cost V 7 bases and J 4 bases, with 6 bases left between them. This table comes from immunoSEQ multiplex PCR, and its TCRdb copy is limited to in-frame clones, with some not included. The sample holds under 40,000 clones, 85% to 95% seen once. The chain is built from TRBV5-4 and TRBJ2-1, with D unresolved. The clonotype was recovered from a female donor with multiple sclerosis, enrolled in a pregnancy study. The sample consisted of CD4+ T cells from peripheral blood mononuclear cells, taken in the second trimester of pregnancy. CDR3 nucleotides: TGTGCCAGCCAACAGTACAATGAGCAGTTCTTC. As protein: CASQQYNEQFF. Drawing the rest from reference TRBV5-4 and TRBJ2-1, the complete variable domain is ETGVTQSPTHLIKTRGQQVTLRCSSQSGHNTVSWYQQALGQGPQFIFQYYREEENGRGNFPPRFSGLQFPNYSSELNVNALELDDSALYLCASQQYNEQFFGPGTRLTVL.